This TCR beta chain is drawn from a study of kidney transplant recipient with SARS-CoV-2 infection. From the reads, TCRdb called clonotypes with MiXCR, one entry per CDR3 protein. The table shows some 220,000 distinct CDR3 sequences, with less than 35% occurring only once. The germline V gene has CDR1 DFQATT and CDR2 SNEGSKA (reference sequence). The CDR3 is 13 residues long. V was shortened by 3 bases and J by 9 bases, with 15 bases between the two germline ends. The V and J genes are TRBV20-1 and TRBJ2-4; D could derive from TRBD1 or TRBD2 (5 bases each). This specimen consisted of a blood sample, obtained at baseline and between days 110 and 120 from a kidney transplant recipient. This sequence originates from a male patient between 25 and 39 years old who had COVID-19 and was a kidney transplant recipient. The graft donor may have contributed some T cells. CDR3 sequence: CSARAGTDVIQYF. CDR3 DNA sequence: TGCAGTGCTAGGGCAGGGACCGACGTCATTCAGTACTTC.